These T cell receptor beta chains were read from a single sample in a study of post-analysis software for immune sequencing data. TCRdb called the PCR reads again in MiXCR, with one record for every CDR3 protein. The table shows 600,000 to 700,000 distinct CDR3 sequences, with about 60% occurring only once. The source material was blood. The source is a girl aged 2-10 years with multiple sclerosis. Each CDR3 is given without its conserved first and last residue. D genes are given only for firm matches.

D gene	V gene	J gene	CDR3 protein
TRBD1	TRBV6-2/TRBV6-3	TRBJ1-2	ASRQGQYGYT
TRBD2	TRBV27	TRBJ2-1	ASSPSWRGSSYNEQF
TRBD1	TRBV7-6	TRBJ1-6	ASSLAGDRGGSPLH
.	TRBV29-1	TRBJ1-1	SVEDQRGITEAF
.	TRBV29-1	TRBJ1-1	SVERGEAF
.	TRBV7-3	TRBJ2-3	ASSLRGTSTDTQY
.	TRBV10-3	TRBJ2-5	AIRDSGPQETQY
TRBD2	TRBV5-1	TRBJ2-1	ASSFSREDWFGYNEQF
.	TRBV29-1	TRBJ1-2	SAPWGGGMANYGYT
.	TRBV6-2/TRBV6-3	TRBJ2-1	ASSIGAYLGGRVEQF
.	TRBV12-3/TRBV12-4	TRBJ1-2	ASSFATENGYT
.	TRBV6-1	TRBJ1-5	ASSEARLGASNQPQH
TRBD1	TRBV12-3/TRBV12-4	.	ASTLGTGNHYEQY
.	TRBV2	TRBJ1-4	ASSAVGLEKLF
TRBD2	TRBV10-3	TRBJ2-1	AIKGGAGAFDEQF